This T cell receptor (beta chain) came from a study of blood T cells in healthy people across ages. Trimming took 5 bases from V and 6 from J; bases not matched to a gene: 7. The CDR3 contains 14 residues. Germline lookup yields CDR1 LNHNV and CDR2 YYDKDF (reference sequence). Overall study results and limits: The unsorted PBMCs prevented any conclusive comparison of naive versus antigen-experienced cells. The study regarded diversity estimates from one million T cells as underestimates.

Only a few counts were recorded for this clonotype. The antigen is undetermined. Through a sample-barcoded 5' primer and a J-beta primer mix, a second PCR was run for roughly 7 to 12 cycles. TCRdb reanalysed the 5' RACE reads using MiXCR and keeps one entry per CDR3 protein. Of fewer than 600,000 distinct CDR3 sequences in the sample, around 27% were seen once. The same data also contributed to another study, on T cells of mothers and their children. That study adds: All RNA that had been extracted was used for cDNA synthesis at 1.5 ug per 15 ul. Biologically related mothers and children overlapped slightly more than unrelated pairs, a non-significant difference.

The TCR comes from a boy between 2 and 10 years old in good health. This chain uses TRBV15 with TRBJ2-3; 8 nucleotides line up with TRBD1. Sequenced material: blood. The CDR3 nucleotides read TGTGCCACCAGCCAGACAGGGGAAAGGGATACGCAGTATTTT. Translated: CATSQTGERDTQYF.